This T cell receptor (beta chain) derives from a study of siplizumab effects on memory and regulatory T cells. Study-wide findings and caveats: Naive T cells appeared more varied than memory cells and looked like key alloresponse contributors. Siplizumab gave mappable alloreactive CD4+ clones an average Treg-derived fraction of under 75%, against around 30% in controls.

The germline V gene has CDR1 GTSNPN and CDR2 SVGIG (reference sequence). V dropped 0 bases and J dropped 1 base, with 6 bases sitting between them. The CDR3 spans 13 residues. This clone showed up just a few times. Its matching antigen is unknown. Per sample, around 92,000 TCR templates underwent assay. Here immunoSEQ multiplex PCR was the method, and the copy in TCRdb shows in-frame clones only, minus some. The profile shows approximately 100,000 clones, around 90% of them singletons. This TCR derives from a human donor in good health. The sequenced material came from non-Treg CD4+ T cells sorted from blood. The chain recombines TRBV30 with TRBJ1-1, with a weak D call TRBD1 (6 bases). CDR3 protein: CAWSVQGNTEAFF. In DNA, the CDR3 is TGTGCCTGGAGTGTACAGGGGAACACTGAAGCTTTCTTT. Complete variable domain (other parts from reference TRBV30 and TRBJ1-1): SQTIHQWPATLVQPVGSPLSLECTVEGTSNPNLYWYRQAAGRGLQLLFYSVGIGQISSEVPQNLSASRPQDRQFILSSKKLLLSDSGFYLCAWSVQGNTEAFFGQGTRLTVV.